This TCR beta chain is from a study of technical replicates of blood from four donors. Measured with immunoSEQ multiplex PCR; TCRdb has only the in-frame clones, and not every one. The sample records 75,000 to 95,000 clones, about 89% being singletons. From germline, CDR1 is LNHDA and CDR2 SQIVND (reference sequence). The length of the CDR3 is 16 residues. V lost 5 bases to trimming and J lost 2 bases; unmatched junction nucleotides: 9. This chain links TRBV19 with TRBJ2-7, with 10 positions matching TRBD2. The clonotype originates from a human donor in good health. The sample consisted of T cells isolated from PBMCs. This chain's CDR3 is CASSFRGLADTYEQYF. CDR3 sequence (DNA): TGTGCCAGTAGTTTTCGAGGACTAGCGGATACCTACGAGCAGTACTTC.